This TCR beta chain was documented in a study of T-cell reconstitution after alpha-beta-depleted transplantation in children. The CDR3 has 15 residues. The trim removed 7 bases at V and 3 bases at J, leaving 12 bases unmatched. Preparation of the TCRbeta library involved a method that used unique molecular identifiers. Each CDR3 protein is one row after TCRdb ran MiXCR on the PCR reads. The sample yields about 540,000 distinct CDR3 sequences, around 19% seen once. This clonotype was counted between two and nine times. The source of this sequence is a human donor who donated a stem cell graft to a child with acute lymphoblastic leukemia. Source: PBMCs from the stem cell graft donor, taken from the stem cell graft. V is TRBV12-3 or TRBV12-4 and J is TRBJ2-7, with 7 nucleotides matching TRBD2. This CDR3 is CASTLKGRAFYEQYF. CDR3 coding DNA: TGTGCCAGCACCCTTAAGGGGAGGGCGTTCTACGAGCAGTACTTC.